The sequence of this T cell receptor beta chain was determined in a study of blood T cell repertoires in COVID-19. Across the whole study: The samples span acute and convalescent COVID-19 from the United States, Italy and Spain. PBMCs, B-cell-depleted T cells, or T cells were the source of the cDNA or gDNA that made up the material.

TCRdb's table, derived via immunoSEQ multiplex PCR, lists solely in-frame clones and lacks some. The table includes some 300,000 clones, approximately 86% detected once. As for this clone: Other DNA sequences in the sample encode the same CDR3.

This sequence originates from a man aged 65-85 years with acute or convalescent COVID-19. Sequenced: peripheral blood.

CDR3 region: CASSVGLAGGYNEQFF. The CDR3 coding sequence is TGTGCCAGCAGCGTAGGGCTAGCGGGGGGGTACAATGAGCAGTTCTTC. The rearrangement links TRBV9 to TRBJ2-1; TRBD2 agrees at 12 bases. Germline assignment: CDR1 SGDLS and CDR2 YYNGEE. V shed 0 bases and J 4 bases; nucleotides not matched to a gene: 2. This CDR3 has 16 amino acids. The complete variable domain, with remaining parts taken from reference TRBV9 and TRBJ2-1, reads DSGVTQTPKHLITATGQRVTLRCSPRSGDLSVYWYQQSLDQGLQFLIQYYNGEERAKGNILERFSAQQFPDLHSELNLSSLELGDSALYFCASSVGLAGGYNEQFFGPGTRLTVL.